The clone carrying this TCR beta chain has only a few counts. CDR1 is PRHDT and CDR2 is FYEKMQ in the germline V gene (reference sequence). This CDR3 comprises 16 residues. Trimming took 5 bases from V and 7 from J; bases not matched to a gene: 13. This record comes from a study of T-cell memory formation after mild COVID-19. After 5'RACE with constant-segment primers, TCR alpha and TCR beta cDNA libraries carrying sample barcodes and UMIs were obtained. MiXCR, run by TCRdb on the 5' RACE reads, gives a single entry per CDR3 protein. The data contain some 440,000 distinct CDR3 sequences, roughly 25% of them singletons.

V is TRBV13 and J is TRBJ2-7, with 11 nucleotides matching TRBD2. The clonotype originates from an adult woman who had mild COVID-19 (a few samples of this study predate the infection). Cell type and time point are not known. The sequencing input was PBMCs or a T cell subset sorted from them (not recorded which). The CDR3, as DNA: TGTGCCAGCAGCACTAGGACTAGCGGGCCGCCGGGGGAGCAGTACTTC. This codes for CASSTRTSGPPGEQYF.